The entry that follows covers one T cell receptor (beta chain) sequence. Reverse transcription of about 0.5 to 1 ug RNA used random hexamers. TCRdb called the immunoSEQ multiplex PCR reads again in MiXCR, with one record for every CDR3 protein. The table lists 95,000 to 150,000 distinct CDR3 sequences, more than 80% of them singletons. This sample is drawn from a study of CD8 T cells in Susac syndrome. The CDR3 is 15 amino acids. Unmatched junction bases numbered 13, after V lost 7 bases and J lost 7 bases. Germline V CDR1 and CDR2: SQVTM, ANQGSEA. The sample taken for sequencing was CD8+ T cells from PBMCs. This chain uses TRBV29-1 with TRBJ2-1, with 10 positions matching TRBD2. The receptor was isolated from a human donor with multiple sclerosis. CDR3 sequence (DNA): TGCAGCGCCCGGGTAGCGGGAGGTCTAGGGAATGAGCAGTTCTTC. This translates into CSARVAGGLGNEQFF.